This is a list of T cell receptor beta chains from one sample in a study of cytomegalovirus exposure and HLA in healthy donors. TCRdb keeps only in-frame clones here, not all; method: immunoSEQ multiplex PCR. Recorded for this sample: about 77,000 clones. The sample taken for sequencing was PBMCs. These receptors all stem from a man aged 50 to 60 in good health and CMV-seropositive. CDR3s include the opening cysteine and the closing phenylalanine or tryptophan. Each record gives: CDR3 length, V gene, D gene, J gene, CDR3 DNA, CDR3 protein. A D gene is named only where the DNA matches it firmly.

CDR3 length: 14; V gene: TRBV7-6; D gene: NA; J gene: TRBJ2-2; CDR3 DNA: TGTGCCAGCAGCTTAGGCAGGAACACCGGGGAGCTGTTTTTT; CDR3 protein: CASSLGRNTGELFF
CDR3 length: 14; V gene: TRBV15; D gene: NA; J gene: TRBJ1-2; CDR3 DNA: TGTGCCACCAGCAGACCCAGCGGGGACTTGGGCTACACCTTC; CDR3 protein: CATSRPSGDLGYTF
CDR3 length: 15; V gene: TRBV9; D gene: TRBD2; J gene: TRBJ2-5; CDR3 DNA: TGTGCCAGCAGCGTAGGGGTAGCGGGAGGAGAGACCCAGTACTTC; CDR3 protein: CASSVGVAGGETQYF
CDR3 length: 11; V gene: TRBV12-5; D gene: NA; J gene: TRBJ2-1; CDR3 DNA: TGTGCTAGTGGGAGAAATAATGAGCAGTTCTTC; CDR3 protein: CASGRNNEQFF
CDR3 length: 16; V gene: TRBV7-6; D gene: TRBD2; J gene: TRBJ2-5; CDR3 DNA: TGTGCCAGCAGCTTAGGGGGGGGACCCCAAGAAGAGACCCAGTACTTC; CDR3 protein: CASSLGGGPQEETQYF
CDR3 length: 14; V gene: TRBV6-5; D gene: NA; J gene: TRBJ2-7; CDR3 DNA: TGTGCCAGCAGAAGGACTGGATCTACCTACGAGCAGTACTTC; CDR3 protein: CASRRTGSTYEQYF
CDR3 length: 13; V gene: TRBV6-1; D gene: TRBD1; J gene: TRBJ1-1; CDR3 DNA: TGTGCCAGCAGTGTGACAGGGCACACTGAAGCTTTCTTT; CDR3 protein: CASSVTGHTEAFF
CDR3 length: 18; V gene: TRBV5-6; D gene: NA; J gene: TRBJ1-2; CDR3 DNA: TGTGCCAGCAGCTTGGAAGTCTTAGCCCGGGGGGCCAACTATGGCTACACCTTC; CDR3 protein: CASSLEVLARGANYGYTF
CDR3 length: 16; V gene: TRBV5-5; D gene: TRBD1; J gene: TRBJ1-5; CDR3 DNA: TGTGCCAGCAGCTTGAGAGACAGGGGGGACGTTCAGCCCCAGCATTTT; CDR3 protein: CASSLRDRGDVQPQHF
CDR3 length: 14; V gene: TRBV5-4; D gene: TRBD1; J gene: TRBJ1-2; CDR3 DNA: TGTGCCAGCAGCCTCGGGACAGGGGATAATGGCTACACCTTC; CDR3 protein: CASSLGTGDNGYTF
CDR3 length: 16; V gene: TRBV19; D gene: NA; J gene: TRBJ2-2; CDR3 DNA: TGTGCCACCTCGCCAACCGGGACATCGAACACCGGGGAGCTGTTTTTT; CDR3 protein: CATSPTGTSNTGELFF
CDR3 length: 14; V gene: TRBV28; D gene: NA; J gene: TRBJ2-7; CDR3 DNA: TGTGCCAGCAGTCATAACCGGGAGCCAAGGGAGCAGTACTTC; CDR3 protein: CASSHNREPREQYF
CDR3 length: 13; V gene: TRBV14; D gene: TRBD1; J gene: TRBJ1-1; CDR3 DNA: TGTGCCAGCAGCCGACAGGGTGGCACTGAAGCTTTCTTT; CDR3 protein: CASSRQGGTEAFF
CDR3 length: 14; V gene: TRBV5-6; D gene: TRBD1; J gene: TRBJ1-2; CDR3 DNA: TGTGCCAGCAGCCCACCCGGGACAGGGGATGGCTACACCTTC; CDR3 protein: CASSPPGTGDGYTF
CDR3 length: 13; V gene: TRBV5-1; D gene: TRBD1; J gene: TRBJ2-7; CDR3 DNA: TGCGCCAGCAGCTTGGCACAGGGGGGCGAGCAGTACTTC; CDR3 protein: CASSLAQGGEQYF
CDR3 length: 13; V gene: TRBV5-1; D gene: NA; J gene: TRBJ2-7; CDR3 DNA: TGCGCCAGCAGCTTGGGACAGTCCTACGAGCAGTACTTC; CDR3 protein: CASSLGQSYEQYF
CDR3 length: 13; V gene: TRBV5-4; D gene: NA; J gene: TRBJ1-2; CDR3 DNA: TGTGCCAGCACCTTGGAGAGAAACTATGGCTACACCTTC; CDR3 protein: CASTLERNYGYTF
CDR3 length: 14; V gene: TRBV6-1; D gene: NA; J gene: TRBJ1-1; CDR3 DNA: TGTGCCAGCAGTGAAAAGGGGGGGCCGACTGAAGCTTTCTTT; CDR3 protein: CASSEKGGPTEAFF